Listed below are T cell receptor beta chains from one sample, sequenced in a study of blood T cell repertoires in COVID-19. TCRdb's table, derived via immunoSEQ multiplex PCR, lists solely in-frame clones and lacks some. The sample records 400,000 or so clones, about 92% being singletons. What was sequenced was PBMCs or T cells enriched from blood (not recorded which). Receptor source: a man aged 18 to 35 who had recovered from COVID-19. Both conserved end residues are part of each CDR3. The D gene is left open where the match is weak. Clone size is given for some rows only: seen once, a few or many times, or a class if the clone is expanded.

V,J,D,size,CDR3,DNA
TRBV12-3/TRBV12-4,TRBJ1-1,.,.,CASSFGLGAFF,TGTGCCAGCAGTTTTGGGCTCGGAGCTTTCTTT
TRBV5-1,TRBJ1-1,.,.,CARGAGVNTEAFF,TGCGCCCGGGGGGCGGGGGTCAACACTGAAGCTTTCTTT
TRBV9,TRBJ1-6,TRBD1,.,CASTGQGNSPLHF,TGTGCCAGCACCGGACAGGGAAATTCACCCCTCCACTTT
TRBV19,TRBJ1-5,.,.,CATQTGRGRVDQPQHF,TGTGCCACCCAGACGGGGCGGGGCAGGGTGGATCAGCCCCAGCATTTT
TRBV3-1/TRBV3-2,TRBJ2-5,.,.,CASSQDGGETQYF,TGTGCCAGCAGCCAAGACGGGGGAGAGACCCAGTACTTC
TRBV19,TRBJ2-6,.,.,CASSIEGAGANVLTF,TGTGCCAGTAGTATAGAGGGGGCCGGGGCCAACGTCCTGACTTTC
TRBV5-1,TRBJ2-3,.,.,CASSFNRDTLAYTQYF,TGCGCCAGCAGCTTTAACCGGGATACCCTGGCGTATACGCAGTATTTT
TRBV28,TRBJ1-5,.,.,CASRSRGVQHF,TGTGCCAGCAGGTCCCGGGGGGTCCAGCATTTT
TRBV7-9,TRBJ2-1,.,.,CASSLELAGEFFNEQFF,TGTGCCAGCAGCTTAGAGCTAGCTGGGGAGTTTTTCAATGAGCAGTTCTTC
TRBV2,TRBJ2-5,TRBD2,once,CASTPTSAAQYF,TGTGCCAGCACCCCCACTAGCGCGGCCCAGTACTTC
TRBV30,TRBJ2-1,TRBD2,.,CAWSEWVGGTYNEQFF,TGTGCCTGGAGCGAGTGGGTGGGGGGGACTTACAATGAGCAGTTCTTC
TRBV10-3,TRBJ2-7,TRBD2,.,CAIRKTLTSGGPNLYEQYF,TGTGCCATCAGAAAGACCCTGACTAGCGGGGGCCCCAACTTATACGAGCAGTACTTC
TRBV24-1,TRBJ1-5,.,.,CATSDRRGQPQHF,TGTGCCACCAGTGATCGGAGGGGTCAGCCCCAGCATTTT
TRBV2,TRBJ1-3,TRBD1,.,CASSVRGQGAFGNTIYF,TGTGCCAGCAGTGTTCGTGGACAGGGGGCATTTGGAAACACCATATATTTT
TRBV7-9,TRBJ2-3,.,.,CASSYLGADTQYF,TGTGCCAGCAGCTACCTAGGGGCAGATACGCAGTATTTT
TRBV30,TRBJ1-6,.,.,CASDRNFGSPLHF,TGTGCCTCCGACAGGAATTTCGGGTCACCCCTCCACTTT
TRBV4-1,TRBJ2-2,TRBD1,.,CASSQYHSGGATPGELFF,TGCGCCAGCAGCCAATACCACTCAGGGGGCGCAACCCCCGGGGAGCTGTTTTTT
TRBV6-5,TRBJ1-6,.,.,CASSYSLGAGNSPLHF,TGTGCCAGCAGTTACTCGCTGGGGGCTGGTAATTCACCCCTCCACTTT
TRBV20-1,TRBJ2-5,.,.,CSVETQYF,TGCAGCGTGGAGACCCAGTACTTC
TRBV29-1,TRBJ1-1,.,few,CSVLRTEAFF,TGCAGCGTATTACGGACTGAAGCTTTCTTT
TRBV2,TRBJ1-2,.,.,CASSGTGTGYTF,TGTGCCAGCAGCGGCACAGGGACCGGCTACACCTTC
TRBV11-3,TRBJ2-7,.,.,CASSFDSYEQYF,TGTGCCAGCAGCTTTGACAGCTACGAGCAGTACTTC
TRBV3-1/TRBV3-2,TRBJ2-3,TRBD2,.,CASSLTSVPDRSDTQYF,TGTGCCAGCAGCCTTACTAGCGTCCCAGACCGAAGTGATACGCAGTATTTT
TRBV10-1,TRBJ1-1,.,.,CASTPGAGTEAFF,TGCGCCAGCACCCCTGGGGCAGGAACTGAAGCTTTCTTT
TRBV3-1/TRBV3-2,TRBJ2-5,.,.,CASSPTGETQYF,TGTGCCAGCAGCCCAACAGGAGAGACCCAGTACTTC
TRBV5-8,TRBJ2-7,.,.,CASSLEPGQSYEQYF,TGTGCCAGCAGCTTGGAACCCGGACAGAGCTACGAGCAGTACTTC
TRBV3-1/TRBV3-2,TRBJ2-2,.,.,CASSSRMLAENTGELFF,TGTGCCAGCAGCTCTCGCATGCTGGCAGAAAACACCGGGGAGCTGTTTTTT
TRBV28,TRBJ2-7,TRBD1,.,CASRTAAGGSYEQYF,TGTGCCAGCAGAACTGCGGCAGGGGGCTCCTACGAGCAGTACTTC
TRBV27,TRBJ1-4,TRBD1,.,CASSLLQGTYEKLFF,TGTGCCAGCAGCCTACTACAGGGGACGTATGAAAAACTGTTTTTT
TRBV2,TRBJ1-6,.,.,CASSTARALHF,TGTGCCAGCAGTACCGCCCGCGCCCTCCACTTT
TRBV10-3,TRBJ1-5,.,.,CAISESGKNQPQHF,TGTGCCATCAGTGAGTCGGGCAAGAATCAGCCCCAGCATTTT
TRBV13,TRBJ2-2,TRBD2,.,CASSLGGLAAGELFF,TGTGCCAGCAGCTTAGGAGGTCTAGCGGCCGGGGAGCTGTTTTTT
TRBV5-6,TRBJ2-7,TRBD2,.,CASSPISGTFVEQYF,TGTGCCAGCAGCCCCATTAGCGGGACCTTTGTCGAGCAGTACTTC
TRBV3-1/TRBV3-2,TRBJ2-3,.,once,CASSQEVGSREYF,TGTGCCAGCAGCCAAGAGGTGGGGAGTCGGGAGTATTTT
TRBV14,TRBJ1-6,.,.,CASSQGSQGSSYNSPLHF,TGTGCCAGCAGCCAAGGAAGCCAGGGCTCGTCTTATAATTCACCCCTCCACTTT
TRBV5-6,TRBJ1-2,.,once,CASSLGPVLYGYTF,TGTGCCAGCAGCTTGGGCCCGGTCCTCTATGGCTACACCTTC
TRBV9,TRBJ1-1,.,.,CASSAIQGNTEAFF,TGTGCCAGCAGCGCAATACAGGGGAACACTGAAGCTTTCTTT
TRBV19,TRBJ1-1,.,once,CASPTPGDTEAFF,TGTGCCAGTCCTACCCCAGGGGACACTGAAGCTTTCTTT
TRBV5-4,TRBJ2-2,.,.,CASSVNTGELFF,TGTGCCAGCAGCGTAAACACCGGGGAGCTGTTTTTT
TRBV28,TRBJ1-2,.,.,CASSGHTNYGYTF,TGTGCCAGCAGTGGACACACTAACTATGGCTACACCTTC